Listed below are T cell receptor beta chains from one sample, sequenced in a study of regulatory T cells in long-lasting Graves disease. MiXCR was run by TCRdb on the multiplex PCR reads, yielding one entry per CDR3 protein. Seen here are roughly 520,000 distinct CDR3 sequences, around 11% observed once, and the top ten hold roughly 9.3%. In addition, the sample was reused for a study of T cells in Graves' hyperthyroidism and ophthalmopathy.

Material: peripheral blood mononuclear cells (PBMCs), obtained at new diagnosis, from a patient treated with antithyroid drugs. Receptors originate from a woman aged 25 to 39 with Graves disease. Each CDR3 is given with its conserved first and last residue. The D gene is left open where the match is weak. Not all rows give a size; the values are once, few, many and, for expanded clones, a class.

>TRBD2|14|many|TRBV6-1|TRBJ2-7
CASSRTSGSYEQYF
TGTGCCAGCAGCCGGACTAGCGGGAGCTACGAGCAGTACTTC
>-|15|many|TRBV5-6|TRBJ1-2
CASSLRDTRFYGYTF
TGTGCCAGCAGCCTACGGGACACCCGGTTCTATGGCTACACCTTC
>-|15|few|TRBV6-2/TRBV6-3|TRBJ2-1
CASSQGLALNNEQFF
TGTGCCAGCAGTCAGGGGCTAGCGTTGAACAATGAGCAGTTCTTC
>-|14|many|TRBV5-5|TRBJ2-1
CASSFLPGENEQFF
TGTGCCAGCAGCTTTCTGCCGGGAGAAAATGAGCAGTTCTTC
>TRBD2|17|many|TRBV6-2/TRBV6-3|TRBJ2-3
CASSYDLGTSGTDTQYF
TGTGCCAGCAGTTACGACCTCGGGACTAGCGGCACAGATACGCAGTATTTT
>TRBD1|13|-|TRBV5-1|TRBJ1-1
CVSSSDRVAEAFF
TGCGTCAGCAGCTCTGACAGGGTGGCTGAAGCTTTCTTT
>-|18|many|TRBV27|TRBJ1-1
CASSLQTPGGTMNTEAFF
TGTGCCAGCAGTCTACAAACCCCCGGGGGGACCATGAACACTGAAGCTTTCTTT
>-|18|few|TRBV7-6|TRBJ2-3
CASSLAAREPSNTDTQYF
TGTGCCAGCAGCTTGGCGGCCCGGGAGCCGTCTAACACAGATACGCAGTATTTT
>-|13|few|TRBV7-7|TRBJ1-1
CASSPITRTEAFF
TGTGCTAGCAGCCCCATAACAAGGACTGAAGCTTTCTTT
>TRBD1|16|-|TRBV15|TRBJ2-2
CATSRGLSQGAGELFF
TGTGCCACCAGCAGGGGCCTGTCACAGGGGGCCGGGGAGCTGTTTTTT
>TRBD1|14|many|TRBV5-1|TRBJ1-1
CASSSMSRDSEAFF
TGTGCCAGCAGCTCGATGTCCCGGGACAGTGAAGCTTTCTTT
>TRBD1|14|many|TRBV7-8|TRBJ2-5
CASSPLTGIETQYF
TGTGCCAGCAGCCCATTGACAGGGATTGAGACCCAGTACTTC
>-|14|many|TRBV28|TRBJ2-5
CASSFVPPQETQYF
TGTGCCAGCAGTTTCGTCCCCCCACAAGAGACCCAGTACTTC
>-|11|-|TRBV5-8|TRBJ2-7
CASSKSEEQYF
TGTGCCAGCAGCAAAAGTGAGGAGCAGTACTTC
>TRBD2|13|few|TRBV2|TRBJ2-5
CASSGSGIETQYF
TGTGCCAGCAGTGGTAGCGGGATCGAGACCCAGTACTTC
>TRBD1|14|-|TRBV2|TRBJ2-7
CASNYRGLLYEQYF
TGTGCCAGCAATTACAGGGGGCTTCTTTACGAGCAGTACTTC
>-|16|few|TRBV6-1|TRBJ1-6
CASRRPRLEGNSPLHF
TGTGCCAGCAGAAGGCCCCGGTTGGAGGGGAATTCACCCCTCCACTTT
>-|17|many|TRBV28|TRBJ1-2
CASSSTDHLTGFYGYTF
TGTGCCAGCAGTTCGACCGACCACCTCACAGGGTTCTATGGCTACACCTTC
>-|11|few|TRBV6-8|TRBJ2-5
CASSPQETPYF
TGTGCCAGCAGTCCCCAAGAGACCCCGTACTTC
>-|17|many|TRBV10-1|TRBJ2-1
CASSGTKGRSTYNEQFF
TGCGCCAGCTCGGGGACCAAGGGTCGTTCGACCTACAATGAGCAGTTCTTC
>TRBD2|15|few|TRBV7-9|TRBJ2-3
CASRDAGDSTDTQYF
TGTGCCAGCCGGGATGCGGGGGATAGCACAGATACGCAGTATTTT
>TRBD2|13|few|TRBV6-1|TRBJ2-7
CASRPSGNYEQYF
TGTGCCAGCAGACCTAGCGGGAACTACGAGCAGTACTTC
>-|16|many|TRBV13|TRBJ2-3
CASSLSFRDPTDTQYF
TGTGCCAGCAGCCTGAGTTTCAGGGACCCCACAGATACGCAGTATTTT
>-|11|many|TRBV30|TRBJ1-2
CAGQRDYGYTF
TGTGCCGGACAAAGGGACTATGGCTACACCTTC
>TRBD2|16|many|TRBV5-5|TRBJ2-3
CASSPEPGREPDTQYF
TGTGCCAGCAGCCCGGAGCCCGGGAGGGAACCAGATACGCAGTATTTT
>-|15|many|TRBV12-3/TRBV12-4|TRBJ2-2
CASSPPEGTGGELFF
TGTGCCAGCAGCCCCCCGGAGGGTACTGGCGGGGAGCTGTTTTTT
>-|14|-|TRBV27|TRBJ2-5
CASSLYRGGETQYF
TGTGCCAGCAGTTTATACCGGGGCGGAGAGACCCAGTACTTC
>-|14|many|TRBV27|TRBJ2-1
CALYRETPYNEQFF
TGTGCACTTTACCGGGAGACTCCCTACAATGAGCAGTTCTTC
>TRBD2|17|-|TRBV7-9|TRBJ2-7
CASSPRKVLAGLNEQYF
TGTGCCAGCAGCCCCCGCAAGGTCCTAGCGGGACTGAACGAGCAGTACTTC
>-|13|many|TRBV30|TRBJ1-2
CAWSVGINYGYTF
TGTGCCTGGAGTGTGGGGATAAACTATGGCTACACCTTC
>TRBD2|16|-|TRBV19|TRBJ2-5
CASSIGTSGHQETQYF
TGTGCCAGTAGCATAGGAACTAGCGGACATCAAGAGACCCAGTACTTC
>TRBD2|20|few|TRBV24-1|TRBJ2-2
CATSDPLSGGAGVNTGELFF
TGTGCCACCAGTGATCCCCTCTCCGGGGGAGCGGGAGTGAACACCGGGGAGCTGTTTTTT
>-|15|many|TRBV28|TRBJ1-1
CASSLIGRRNTEAFF
TGTGCCAGCAGTTTGATCGGACGTCGGAACACTGAAGCTTTCTTT
>-|15|few|TRBV6-2/TRBV6-3|TRBJ1-1
CASSPRGARSTEAFF
TGTGCCAGCAGTCCTAGGGGGGCCCGCTCCACTGAAGCTTTCTTT
>TRBD2|16|many|TRBV28|TRBJ2-7
CASSSQISGRVDEQYF
TGTGCCAGCAGTTCTCAGATTAGCGGGAGGGTGGACGAGCAGTACTTC
>-|14|few|TRBV7-2|TRBJ1-2
CASSLHQLNYGYTF
TGTGCCAGCAGCTTACATCAATTAAACTATGGCTACACCTTC
>TRBD2|15|many|TRBV12-3/TRBV12-4|TRBJ2-1
CASTPRTSGRNEQFF
TGTGCCAGCACCCCTCGGACTAGCGGGAGAAATGAGCAGTTCTTC
>TRBD2|16|many|TRBV4-2|TRBJ2-1
CASSPPRLADYNEQFF
TGTGCCAGCAGCCCCCCTCGACTAGCGGACTACAATGAGCAGTTCTTC
>TRBD1|16|many|TRBV28|TRBJ1-1
CASSTRQGDGNTEAFF
TGTGCCAGCAGTACCCGACAGGGTGACGGGAACACTGAAGCTTTCTTT
>TRBD2|16|-|TRBV7-3|TRBJ2-3
CASSETVAGGPDTQYF
TGTGCCAGCAGCGAAACCGTAGCGGGAGGGCCAGATACGCAGTATTTT
>-|15|many|TRBV7-2|TRBJ2-1
CASSSDRGSRNEQFF
TGTGCCAGCAGCTCAGATAGGGGGTCACGCAATGAGCAGTTCTTC
>-|14|many|TRBV18|TRBJ2-7
CASSPPPGNYEQYF
TGTGCCAGCTCACCACCGCCGGGAAACTACGAGCAGTACTTC
>-|14|many|TRBV12-3/TRBV12-4|TRBJ1-6
CASSLDRSYSPLHF
TGTGCCAGCAGTTTAGACAGGTCCTATTCACCCCTCCACTTT
>-|12|once|TRBV7-2|TRBJ2-5
CASSLKQETQYF
TGTGCCAGCAGCTTAAAGCAGGAGACCCAGTACTTC
>-|12|-|TRBV20-1|TRBJ2-1
CSAKGQYNEQFF
TGCAGTGCTAAGGGACAATACAATGAGCAGTTCTTC
>-|16|many|TRBV12-3/TRBV12-4|TRBJ2-2
CASSGRGSGKTGELFF
TGTGCCAGCAGTGGTAGGGGGTCAGGGAAAACCGGGGAGCTGTTTTTT
>TRBD2|15|few|TRBV29-1|TRBJ2-2
CSVLTSGTNTGELFF
TGCAGCGTTTTGACTAGCGGGACCAACACCGGGGAGCTGTTTTTT
>-|15|many|TRBV11-2|TRBJ2-7
CASSLRLPAVYEQYF
TGTGCCAGCAGCTTACGGCTACCGGCGGTCTACGAGCAGTACTTC
>-|15|many|TRBV11-2|TRBJ2-7
CASSNAELSSYEQYF
TGTGCCAGCAGCAACGCTGAGCTTAGCTCCTACGAGCAGTACTTC
>TRBD1|15|many|TRBV27|TRBJ2-1
CASSSLGTGEREQFF
TGTGCCAGCAGCTCCCTTGGGACAGGCGAACGGGAGCAGTTCTTC
>-|17|-|TRBV7-9|TRBJ1-1
CASGRTIKIQENTEAFF
TGTGCCAGCGGCCGAACGATAAAGATACAGGAGAACACTGAAGCTTTCTTT